Below, 9 T cell receptor beta chains from the same sample are listed, as sequenced in a study of Tregs in tolerant kidney transplant recipients. Produced via immunoSEQ multiplex PCR; TCRdb's table is partial and in-frame only. Seen in this sample are around 2,000 clones; the ten most common clones hold approximately 15%. CFSE-labeled recipient PBMCs were cultured five to seven days with irradiated graft donor PBMCs, then FACS-sorted. These TCRs are of unknown antigen specificity. Sequenced here: CD4+ T cells from blood cultured with allogeneic cells, sampled before the transplant. The origin of the receptors is a human patient who received a combined kidney and bone marrow transplant.

Points on this clone: The read ends 3 residues before the CDR3 terminus; that terminus is restored from the germline J gene. The V gene is TRBV11-2, the J gene TRBJ2-7; unclear D gene. The CDR3 has 12 residues. The germline V gene has CDR1 SGHAT and CDR2 FQNNGV. Trimming left V 5 bases short and J 2 bases short, with 7 bases between. The CDR3 loop reads CASSLNPYEQYF. The CDR3 DNA, read in part, is TGTGCCAGCAGCCTAAACCCCTACGAG.

In regard to this clone: The CDR3 end falls 3 residues outside the read, so it is completed with the germline J gene. The chain joins TRBV2 to TRBJ1-6; 7 bases line up with TRBD1. From germline, CDR1 is SNHLY and CDR2 FYNNEI. Unmatched junction bases numbered 10, after V lost 8 bases and J lost 3 bases. The CDR3 totals 16 residues. CDR3: CASARDRTFYNSPLHF. CDR3 DNA (partial): TGTGCCAGCGCACGGGACAGAACTTTCTATAATTCACCC.

Concerning this clone itself: The missing CDR3 end, 3 residues past where the read stops, is filled in from the germline J gene. The chain employs TRBV10-1 and TRBJ2-7; 10 nucleotides agree with TRBD2. V gave up 8 bases and J gave up 3 bases; unmatched junction bases: 4. CDR1 and CDR2 from the germline V gene are WNHNN and SYGVQD (reference sequence). This CDR3 region has 13 residues. The DNA read from the CDR3 is TGCGCCAGCCGGGCTAGCGGGAGCTACGAG. It codes for CASRASGSYE. Given in full, the CDR3 is CASRASGSYEQYF.

Considering frequency, this clone is medium-sized. The read gets to within 3 residues of the CDR3 end, and the germline J gene fills in the rest. This rearrangement joins TRBV30 to TRBJ2-2, with D unclear. CDR3 length equals 12 residues. Trimming stripped 2 bases from V and 6 bases from J, with 7 bases between. Germline CDR1 is GTSNPN and CDR2 is SVGIG (reference sequence). Incomplete CDR3 DNA: TGTGCCTGGAGTCTGCAGTCCGGGGAG. It is translated as CAWSLQSGE. In full, the CDR3 reads CAWSLQSGELFF. The full variable domain, rest sourced from reference TRBV30 and TRBJ2-2, is SQTIHQWPATLVQPVGSPLSLECTVEGTSNPNLYWYRQAAGRGLQLLFYSVGIGQISSEVPQNLSASRPQDRQFILSSKKLLLSDSGFYLCAWSLQSGELFFGEGSRLTVL.

Considering frequency, this clone is medium-sized. The observed sequence ends 3 residues before the CDR3 terminus, with the missing tail filled in from the germline J gene. V and J are TRBV3-1 (or the pseudogene TRBV3-2) and TRBJ1-4; 7 bases agree with TRBD1. This CDR3 region has 15 residues. Germline V lookup: CDR1 LGHDT, CDR2 YNNKEL (reference sequence). The CDR3 bases that were read are TGTGCCAGCAGCCAAGGACAGGGTTTGGGTGTGGGA. Protein product: CASSQGQGLGVG. The full CDR3 protein is CASSQGQGLGVGLFF.

This clone registers medium-sized (0.01 to 0.1%) by frequency. The read terminates 3 residues before the CDR3 end, so the remaining end is supplied by the germline J gene. The chain employs TRBV20-1 and TRBJ1-6, with 7 bases lining up with TRBD1. Germline trimming cut 0 bases from V and 5 bases from J; bases unmatched to any gene: 10. This CDR3 is built from 17 residues. CDR1 is DFQATT, CDR2 SNEGSKA, per germline (reference sequence). CDR3 bases read: TGCAGTGCTAGAGATGGGACAGTGGGCCCTAATAATTCACCC. Its translation is CSARDGTVGPNNSP. The full CDR3 reads CSARDGTVGPNNSPLHF.

As concerns this clone: The DNA ends 3 residues before the CDR3 does, and the rest of the CDR3 is filled in from the germline J gene. The chain is built from TRBV5-4 and TRBJ1-1; tentatively, D is TRBD1 (5 bases). V lost 3 bases and J 2 bases, leaving 14 bases between the germline ends. CDR1 is SGHNT and CDR2 is YYREEE in the germline V gene (reference sequence). The CDR3 is made up of 15 amino acids. CDR3 loop: CASSSKTGTNTEAFF. The CDR3 DNA, read in part, is TGTGCCAGCAGCTCAAAGACGGGGACTAACACTGAA.

About this clone itself: Read coverage stops 3 residues before the CDR3 terminus; the germline J gene supplies the remainder. The chain employs TRBV6-1 and TRBJ2-5, with a tentative D call TRBD2 (5 bases). This CDR3 has 15 amino acids. In germline, CDR1 is MNHNS, CDR2 SASEGT. Deletions cut 4 bases from V and 4 bases from J, with 16 bases between. Incomplete CDR3 DNA: TGTGCCAGCAGTGCTGGGCTAGCCATCCGAGAGACC. This encodes CASSAGLAIRET. In full, the CDR3 is CASSAGLAIRETQYF.

Considering frequency, this clone is medium-sized. The sequence runs out 3 residues before the end of the CDR3; the remainder is reconstructed from the germline J gene. The V and J genes are TRBV7-9 and TRBJ2-1; D unresolved. Germline loops: CDR1 SEHNR, CDR2 FQNEAQ (reference sequence). Trimming took 5 bases from V and 3 from J, leaving 5 bases between them. This CDR3 contains 12 residues. The CDR3 is CASSPLYNEQFF. CDR3 DNA, as far as it was read: TGTGCCAGCAGCCCCCTCTACAATGAG.